This T cell receptor beta chain was retrieved from a study of graft-versus-host responses after intestinal transplantation. Study-wide results and caveats: High graft-versus-host to host-versus-graft clonal ratios were seen in allografts of patients with graft-donor T cell macrochimerism. Declining HvG levels early post-transplant were linked to peak circulating GvH clone levels.

The V and J ends lost 2 bases and 4 bases, in that order; junction bases with no gene match: 8. The CDR3 is made up of 16 amino acids. Per the germline V gene, CDR1 is SNHLY and CDR2 is FYNNEI. The table came from immunoSEQ multiplex PCR; TCRdb's copy has only in-frame clones and leaves some out. The sample yields approximately 60,000 clones, over 85% seen once. This clone was observed a handful of times. Its antigen is currently unknown. Sequenced material: PBMCs, taken 26 days after transplant. The chain is built from TRBV2 and TRBJ1-3; the match to TRBD1 covers 7 bases. The sequence derives from a human patient who received an intestinal transplant, so some T cells may come from the graft donor. The CDR3 spells CASSEFYRGSGNTIYF. The CDR3 nucleotides read TGTGCCAGCAGTGAATTCTACAGGGGATCCGGAAACACCATATATTTT.